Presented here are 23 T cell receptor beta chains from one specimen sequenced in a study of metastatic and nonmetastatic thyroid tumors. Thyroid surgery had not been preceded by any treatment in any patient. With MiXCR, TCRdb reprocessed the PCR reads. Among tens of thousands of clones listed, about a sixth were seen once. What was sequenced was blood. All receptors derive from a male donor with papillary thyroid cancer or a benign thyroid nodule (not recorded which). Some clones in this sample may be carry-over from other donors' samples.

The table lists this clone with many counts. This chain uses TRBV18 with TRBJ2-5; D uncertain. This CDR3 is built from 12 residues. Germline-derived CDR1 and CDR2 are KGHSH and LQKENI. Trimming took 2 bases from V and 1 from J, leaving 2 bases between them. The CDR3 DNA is TGTGCCAGCTCACCAACCCAAGAGACCCAGTACTTC. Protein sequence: CASSPTQETQYF.

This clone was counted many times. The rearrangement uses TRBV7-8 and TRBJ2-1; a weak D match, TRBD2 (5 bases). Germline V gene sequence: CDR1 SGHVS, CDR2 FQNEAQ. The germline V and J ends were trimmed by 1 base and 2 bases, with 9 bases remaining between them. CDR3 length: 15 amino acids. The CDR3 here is CASSLVSGPYNEQFF. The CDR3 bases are TGTGCCAGCAGCTTAGTGAGCGGACCCTACAATGAGCAGTTCTTC.

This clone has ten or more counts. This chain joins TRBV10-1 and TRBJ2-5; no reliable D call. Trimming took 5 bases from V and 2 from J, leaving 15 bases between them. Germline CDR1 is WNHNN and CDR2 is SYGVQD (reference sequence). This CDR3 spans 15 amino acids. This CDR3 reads CASSKDGESQETQYF. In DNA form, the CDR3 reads TGCGCCAGCAGTAAGGACGGCGAATCTCAAGAGACCCAGTACTTC.

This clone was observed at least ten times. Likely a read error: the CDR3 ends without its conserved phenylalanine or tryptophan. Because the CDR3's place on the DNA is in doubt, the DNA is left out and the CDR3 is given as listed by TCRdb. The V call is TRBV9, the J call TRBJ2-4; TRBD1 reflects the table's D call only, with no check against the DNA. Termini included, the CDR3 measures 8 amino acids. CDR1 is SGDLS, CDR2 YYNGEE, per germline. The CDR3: CASSPRQG.

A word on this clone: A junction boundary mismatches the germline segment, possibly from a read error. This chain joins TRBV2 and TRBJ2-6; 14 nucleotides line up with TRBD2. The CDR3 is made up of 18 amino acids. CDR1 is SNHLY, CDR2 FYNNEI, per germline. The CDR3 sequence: CANSGRLAGGPGANVLTF. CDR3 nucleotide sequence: TGTGCCAACAGTGGGCGACTAGCGGGGGGGCCTGGGGCCAACGTCCTGACTTTC.

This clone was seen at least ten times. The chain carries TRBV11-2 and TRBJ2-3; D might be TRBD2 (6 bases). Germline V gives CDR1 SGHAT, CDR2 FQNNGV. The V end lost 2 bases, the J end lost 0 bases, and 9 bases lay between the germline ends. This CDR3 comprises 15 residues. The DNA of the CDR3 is TGTGCCAGCAGCTTAATCCGGGAGAGCACAGATACGCAGTATTTT. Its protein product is CASSLIRESTDTQYF.

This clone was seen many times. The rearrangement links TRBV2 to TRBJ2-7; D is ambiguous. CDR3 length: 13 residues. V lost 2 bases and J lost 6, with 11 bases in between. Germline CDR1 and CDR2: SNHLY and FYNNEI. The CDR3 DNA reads TGTGCCAGCAGTGAAACGGGCGGACGCGAGCAGTACTTC. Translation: CASSETGGREQYF.

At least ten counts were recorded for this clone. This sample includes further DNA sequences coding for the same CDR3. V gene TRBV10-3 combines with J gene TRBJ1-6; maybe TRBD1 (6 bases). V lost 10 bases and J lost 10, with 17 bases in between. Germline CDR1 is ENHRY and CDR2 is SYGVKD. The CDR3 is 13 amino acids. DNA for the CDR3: TGTGCCACGCAACGGGAGGGGGGATCACCCCTCCACTTT. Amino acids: CATQREGGSPLHF.

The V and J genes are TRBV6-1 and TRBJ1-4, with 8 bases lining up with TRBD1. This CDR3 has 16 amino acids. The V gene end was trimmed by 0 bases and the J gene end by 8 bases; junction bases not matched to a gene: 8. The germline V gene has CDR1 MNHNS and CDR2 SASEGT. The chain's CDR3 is CASSEASGQGREKLFF. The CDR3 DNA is TGTGCCAGCAGTGAAGCGAGCGGACAGGGAAGGGAAAAACTGTTTTTT.

DNA for the CDR3: TGTGCCCTACAGGGTTTAAGCACTGAAGCTTTCTTT. Its translation: CALQGLSTEAFF. The chain joins TRBV28 to TRBJ1-1, with a weak D call TRBD1 (6 bases). Trimming took 11 bases from V and 4 from J, leaving 14 bases between them. Germline CDR1 reads MDHEN; CDR2 reads SYDVKM. The CDR3 consists of 12 residues. The full variable domain, completed using reference TRBV28 and TRBJ1-1, is DVKVTQSSRYLVKRTGEKVFLECVQDMDHENMFWYRQDPGLGLRLIYFSYDVKMKEKGDIPEGYSVSREKKERFSLILESASTNQTSMYLCALQGLSTEAFFGQGTRLTVV.

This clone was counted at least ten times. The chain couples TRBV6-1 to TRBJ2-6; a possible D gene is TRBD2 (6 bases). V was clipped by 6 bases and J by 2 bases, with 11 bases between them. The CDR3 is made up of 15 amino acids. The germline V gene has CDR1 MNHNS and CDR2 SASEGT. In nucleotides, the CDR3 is TGTGCCAGCAGCACCGGGGGTCCTGGGGCCAACGTCCTGACTTTC. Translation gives CASSTGGPGANVLTF.

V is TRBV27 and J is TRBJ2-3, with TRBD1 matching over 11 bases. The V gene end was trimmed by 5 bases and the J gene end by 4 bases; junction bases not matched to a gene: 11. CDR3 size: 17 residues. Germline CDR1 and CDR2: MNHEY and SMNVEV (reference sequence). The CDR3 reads CASSTREGTGGPDTQYF. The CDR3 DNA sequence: TGTGCCAGCAGTACTAGGGAGGGGACAGGGGGTCCAGATACGCAGTATTTT.

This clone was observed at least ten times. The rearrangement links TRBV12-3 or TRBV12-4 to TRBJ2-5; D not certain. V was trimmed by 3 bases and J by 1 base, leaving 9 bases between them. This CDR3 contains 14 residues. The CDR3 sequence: CASSFPGGQETQYF. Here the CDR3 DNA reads TGTGCCAGCAGTTTTCCCGGTGGCCAAGAGACCCAGTACTTC.

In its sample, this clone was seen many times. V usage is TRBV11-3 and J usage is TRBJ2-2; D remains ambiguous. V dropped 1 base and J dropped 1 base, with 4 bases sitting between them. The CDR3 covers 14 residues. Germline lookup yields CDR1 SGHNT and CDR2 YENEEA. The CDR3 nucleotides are TGTGCCAGCAGCTTAGCTGAGAACACCGGGGAGCTGTTTTTT. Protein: CASSLAENTGELFF.

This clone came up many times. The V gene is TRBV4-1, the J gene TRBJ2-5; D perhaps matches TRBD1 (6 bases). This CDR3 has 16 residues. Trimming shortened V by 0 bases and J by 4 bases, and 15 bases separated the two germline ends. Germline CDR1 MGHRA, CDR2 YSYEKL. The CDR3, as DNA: TGCGCCAGCAGCCAAGATCCAGGGGCCCAGGGAGAGACCCAGTACTTC. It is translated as CASSQDPGAQGETQYF.

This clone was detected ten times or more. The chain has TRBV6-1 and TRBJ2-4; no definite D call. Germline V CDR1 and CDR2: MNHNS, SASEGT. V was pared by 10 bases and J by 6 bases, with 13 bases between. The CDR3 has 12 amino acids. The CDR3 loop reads CATEDAVNIQYF. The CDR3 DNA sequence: TGTGCCACCGAGGACGCGGTAAACATTCAGTACTTC.

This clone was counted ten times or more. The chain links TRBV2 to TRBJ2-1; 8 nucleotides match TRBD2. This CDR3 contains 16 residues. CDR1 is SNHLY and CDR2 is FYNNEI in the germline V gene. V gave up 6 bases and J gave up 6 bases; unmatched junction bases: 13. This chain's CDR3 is CASREVGTRLGNEQFF. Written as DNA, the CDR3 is TGTGCCAGCAGGGAGGTAGGGACTAGGCTTGGCAATGAGCAGTTCTTC.

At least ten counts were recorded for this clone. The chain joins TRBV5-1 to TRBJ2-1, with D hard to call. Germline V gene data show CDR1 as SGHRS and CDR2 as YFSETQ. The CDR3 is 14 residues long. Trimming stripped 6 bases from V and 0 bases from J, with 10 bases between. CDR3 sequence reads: CASKVDNSYNEQFF. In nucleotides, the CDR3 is TGCGCCAGCAAAGTAGACAACTCCTACAATGAGCAGTTCTTC.

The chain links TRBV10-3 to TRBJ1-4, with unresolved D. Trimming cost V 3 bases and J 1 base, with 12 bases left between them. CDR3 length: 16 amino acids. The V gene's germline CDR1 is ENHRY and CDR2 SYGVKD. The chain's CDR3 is CAISDLFEGTNEKLFF. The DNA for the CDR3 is TGTGCCATCAGTGATCTATTTGAGGGAACTAATGAAAAACTGTTTTTT.

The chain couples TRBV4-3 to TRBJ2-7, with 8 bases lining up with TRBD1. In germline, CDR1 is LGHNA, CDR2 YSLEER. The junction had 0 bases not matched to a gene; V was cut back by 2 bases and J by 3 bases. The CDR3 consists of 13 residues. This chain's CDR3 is CASSQTGGYEQYF. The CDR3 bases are TGCGCCAGCAGCCAAACAGGGGGCTACGAGCAGTACTTC.

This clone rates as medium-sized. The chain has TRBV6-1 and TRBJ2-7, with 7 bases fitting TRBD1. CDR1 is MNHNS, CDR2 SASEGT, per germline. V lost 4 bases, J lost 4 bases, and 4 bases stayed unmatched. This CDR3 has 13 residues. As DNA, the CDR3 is TGTGCCAGCAGTGCCGGGACAGATTACGAGCAGTACTTC. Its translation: CASSAGTDYEQYF.

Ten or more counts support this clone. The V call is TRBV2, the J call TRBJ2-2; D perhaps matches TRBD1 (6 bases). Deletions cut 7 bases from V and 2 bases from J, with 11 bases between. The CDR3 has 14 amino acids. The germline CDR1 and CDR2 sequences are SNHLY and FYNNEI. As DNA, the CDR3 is TGTGCCAGCATCTATGGGACAAACACCGGGGAGCTGTTTTTT. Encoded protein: CASIYGTNTGELFF.

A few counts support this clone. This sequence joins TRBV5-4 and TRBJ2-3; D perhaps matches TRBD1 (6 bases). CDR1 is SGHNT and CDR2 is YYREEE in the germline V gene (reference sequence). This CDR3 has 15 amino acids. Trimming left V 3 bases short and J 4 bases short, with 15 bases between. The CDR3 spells CASSSPQGYSDTQYF. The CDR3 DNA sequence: TGTGCCAGCAGCTCCCCACAGGGATATTCAGATACGCAGTATTTT.